Shown below are 32 T cell receptor beta chains from a single sample sequenced in a study of shared clonotypes between healthy human individuals (TCRdb year 2020). The method behind the library was the immunoSEQ multiplex PCR assay. Here the immuneACCESS table is served through TCRdb, limited to in-frame sequences with V and J called. Missing clones are a known gap in these copies; in checked studies unresolved V genes cover under half, and the rest lacks a known reason. This sample has about 320,000 clones in its table, and over 75% of those were observed once. The ten largest clonotypes hold roughly 16% of the sample. The sequenced sample was memory CD8+ T cells sorted from blood. The cell subset or site label corresponds to: CD45RO+ cells pooled with CCR7-negative TemRA cells. The receptors originated from a man younger than 30 in good health.

The V call is TRBV4-1, the J call TRBJ1-2, with 10 bases lining up with TRBD1. The CDR3 covers 13 residues. The junction had 4 bases not matched to a gene; V was cut back by 4 bases and J by 8 bases. Germline CDR1 reads MGHRA; CDR2 reads YSYEKL. This chain's CDR3 is CASSLGQGFGYTF. In nucleotides, the CDR3 is TGCGCCAGCAGCCTGGGACAGGGGTTCGGCTACACCTTC.

This chain links TRBV30 with TRBJ2-1; D not certain. The V gene lost 6 bases and the J gene lost 8 bases, with 17 bases spanning the gap. Germline loops: CDR1 GTSNPN, CDR2 SVGIG (reference sequence). The CDR3 consists of 13 residues. DNA of the CDR3: TGTGCCTGCACCCAAGGCCCCTTTGATGAGCAGTTCTTC. It codes for CACTQGPFDEQFF.

On this clone itself: At the DNA level, this CDR3 is encoded by other sequences in the same sample as well. The chain couples TRBV10-1 to TRBJ2-7; D remains ambiguous. The CDR3 is 14 residues long. The V and J ends lost 6 bases and 0 bases respectively, with 12 bases between them. Per the germline V gene, CDR1 is WNHNN and CDR2 is SYGVQD (reference sequence). CDR3 in amino acids: CASSRDLSSYEQYF. The DNA of the CDR3 is TGCGCCAGCAGCCGAGATCTGAGCTCCTACGAGCAGTACTTC.

This chain connects TRBV7-8 to TRBJ2-1; the match to TRBD2 covers 10 bases. CDR1 SGHVS and CDR2 FQNEAQ come from the germline V gene. The length of the CDR3 is 16 residues. The ends lost 6 bases at V and 5 bases at J; junction bases unmatched: 10. The CDR3 spells CASRLSGTSANNEQFF. The CDR3 nucleotides read TGTGCCAGCAGATTATCCGGGACTAGCGCAAACAATGAGCAGTTCTTC.

The gene calls are TRBV9 and TRBJ1-3, with D unclear. V lost 3 bases to trimming and J lost 2 bases, with 6 bases between them. CDR1 and CDR2 from the germline V gene are SGDLS and YYNGEE. This CDR3 comprises 13 residues. The CDR3 DNA sequence: TGTGCCAGCAGCGCGACAACTGGAAACACCATATATTTT. Its translation: CASSATTGNTIYF.

The rearrangement uses TRBV6-6 and TRBJ2-7; perhaps TRBD1 as D (6 bases). Germline lookup yields CDR1 MNHNY and CDR2 SVGAGI (reference sequence). The CDR3 covers 13 residues. V gave up 11 bases and J gave up 5 bases, with 19 bases separating them. The CDR3 loop reads CACRQDSNHEQYF. The CDR3 nucleotides read TGTGCCTGCCGACAGGATAGTAACCACGAGCAGTACTTC.

This clone was seen a handful of times. J is TRBJ2-7 and V is TRBV9; a weak D match, TRBD2 (6 bases). CDR3 length: 15 amino acids. Trimming pared 2 bases from V and 3 bases from J, leaving 15 bases between. Germline V lookup: CDR1 SGDLS, CDR2 YYNGEE. The CDR3, as DNA: TGTGCCAGCAGCGTTGAGGATGGAGGGAACTACGAGCAGTACTTC. Its protein is CASSVEDGGNYEQYF.

This clone was seen more than once but under ten times. The chain links TRBV27 to TRBJ2-7; TRBD1 agrees at 7 bases. The CDR3 has 15 amino acids. The V gene end was trimmed by 7 bases and the J gene end by 3 bases; junction bases not matched to a gene: 12. Germline V gene data show CDR1 as MNHEY and CDR2 as SMNVEV (reference sequence). CDR3 DNA: TGTGCCAGCAATTCCAACCGACAGGGATTCTACGAGCAGTACTTC. This encodes CASNSNRQGFYEQYF.

Remarks on this clone: The identical CDR3 is also encoded by other nucleotide sequences in the sample. The gene calls are TRBV6-6 and TRBJ2-1; TRBD1 aligns across 9 bases. Germline trimming cut 2 bases from V and 2 bases from J; bases unmatched to any gene: 1. This CDR3 spans 15 amino acids. Per germline, CDR1 MNHNY and CDR2 SVGAGI (reference sequence). CDR3 region: CASSYGTGTYNEQFF. CDR3 nucleotides: TGTGCCAGCAGTTACGGGACAGGGACCTACAATGAGCAGTTCTTC.

This clone was seen more than once but under ten times. The genes are TRBV10-1 and TRBJ1-6; D call uncertain. Between the trimmed V and J ends, which lost 3 bases and 3 bases, there was a span of 15 bases. Germline loops: CDR1 WNHNN, CDR2 SYGVQD (reference sequence). The CDR3 spans 17 residues. CDR3 in DNA: TGCGCCAGCAGTGAATCGGGGAGAGAGGTCTATAATTCACCCCTCCACTTT. It is translated as CASSESGREVYNSPLHF.

This clone was picked up a small number of times. J is TRBJ1-2 and V is TRBV5-1, with D possibly being TRBD1 (5 bases). CDR1 SGHRS and CDR2 YFSETQ come from the germline V gene. V lost 1 base and J lost 0, with 7 bases in between. The CDR3 extends over 14 amino acids. CDR3 in DNA: TGCGCCAGCAGCTTGCGGACAACTAACTATGGCTACACCTTC. Protein sequence: CASSLRTTNYGYTF. Filled out from reference TRBV5-1 and TRBJ1-2, the complete variable domain reads KAGVTQTPRYLIKTRGQQVTLSCSPISGHRSVSWYQQTPGQGLQFLFEYFSETQRNKGNFPGRFSGRQFSNSRSEMNVSTLELGDSALYLCASSLRTTNYGYTFGSGTRLTVV.

This rearrangement joins TRBV7-9 to TRBJ2-2; maybe TRBD1 (5 bases). The CDR3 extends over 13 amino acids. Looked up from germline, CDR1 is SEHNR and CDR2 is FQNEAQ (reference sequence). V lost 10 bases and J lost 4, with 13 bases in between. CDR3 loop: CATKLGVTGELFF. The CDR3 nucleotides are TGTGCCACCAAGCTAGGGGTCACCGGGGAGCTGTTTTTT.

The genes are TRBV7-2 and TRBJ1-2; D gene unclear. The V gene's germline CDR1 is SGHTA and CDR2 FQGNSA. Trimming stripped 7 bases from V and 3 bases from J, with 18 bases between. The CDR3 spans 15 residues. The CDR3: CASTHPARPYYGYTF. The CDR3 coding sequence is TGTGCCAGCACCCACCCCGCTAGGCCGTACTATGGCTACACCTTC.

This sequence joins TRBV18 and TRBJ1-4, with TRBD1 as a possible D gene (6 bases). Trimming removed 5 bases at V and 0 bases at J, with 22 bases between. CDR3 length: 19 residues. CDR1 KGHSH and CDR2 LQKENI come from the germline V gene. The CDR3 loop is CASSKVVRGTSATNEKLFF. The CDR3 DNA is TGTGCCAGCTCAAAGGTGGTCCGAGGGACATCGGCAACTAATGAAAAACTGTTTTTT.

The rearrangement uses TRBV27 and TRBJ2-7; 8 positions agree with TRBD1. Germline V gene sequence: CDR1 MNHEY, CDR2 SMNVEV (reference sequence). The CDR3 sequence is 14 residues long. The J segment lost 5 bases and the V segment lost 6 bases, leaving 9 bases of the junction unmatched. CDR3: CASRQQGERHEQYF. CDR3 nucleotides: TGTGCCAGCAGGCAACAGGGGGAGAGGCACGAGCAGTACTTC.

This clone was seen more than once but under ten times. V and J are TRBV6-1 and TRBJ2-7, with 9 bases that match TRBD1. After removal of 7 bases from V and 2 bases from J, the junction contained 6 bases not matched to a gene. The CDR3 extends over 14 amino acids. Germline loops: CDR1 MNHNS, CDR2 SASEGT. CDR3 DNA sequence: TGTGCCAGCACCCCTAGGGACAGGGCCTACGAGCAGTACTTC. Its protein product is CASTPRDRAYEQYF.

The chain recombines TRBV5-6 with TRBJ2-7, with 7 nucleotides matching TRBD1. The germline V gene has CDR1 SGHDT and CDR2 YYEEEE. V trimming: 8 bases; J trimming: 3 bases; junction bases outside the gene matches: 8. The CDR3 is 13 residues long. The CDR3 spells CASTGTEVYEQYF. The CDR3 DNA follows: TGTGCCAGTACCGGGACAGAAGTCTACGAGCAGTACTTC.

This clone was counted ten times or more. The chain carries TRBV13 and TRBJ2-3, with TRBD1 as a possible D gene (6 bases). The CDR3 runs to 14 residues. From germline, CDR1 is PRHDT and CDR2 FYEKMQ (reference sequence). The V end was cut by 1 base, the J end by 7 bases, with 12 bases between. The CDR3 loop is CASSLEGGENTQYF. In DNA form, the CDR3 reads TGTGCCAGCAGCTTAGAAGGGGGTGAAAATACGCAGTATTTT.

This chain connects TRBV30 to TRBJ2-2; perhaps TRBD2 as D (5 bases). The CDR3 is 14 amino acids. V was pared by 0 bases and J by 4 bases, with 9 bases between. The germline CDR1 and CDR2 sequences are GTSNPN and SVGIG (reference sequence). The CDR3 DNA sequence: TGTGCCTGGAGTGTCGGCGGAGGCACCGGGGAGCTGTTTTTT. Translated, it gives CAWSVGGGTGELFF.

J is TRBJ2-1 and V is TRBV4-1; 8 bases map to TRBD2. V trimming: 1 base; J trimming: 8 bases; junction bases outside the gene matches: 13. The CDR3 totals 17 residues. Germline V gene sequence: CDR1 MGHRA, CDR2 YSYEKL. The CDR3 loop is CASSQVGSGVYDDEQFF. Here the CDR3 DNA reads TGCGCCAGCAGCCAAGTGGGTAGCGGGGTGTATGACGATGAGCAGTTCTTC.

V and J are TRBV5-6 and TRBJ2-7, with D unresolved. Germline CDR1 is SGHDT and CDR2 is YYEEEE. V was trimmed by 1 base and J by 4 bases, leaving 6 bases between them. The CDR3 is 12 amino acids. The CDR3: CASSLSVYEQYF. The CDR3 nucleotides read TGTGCCAGCAGCTTGTCGGTTTACGAGCAGTACTTC.

The chain joins TRBV6-6 to TRBJ1-1; tentatively, D is TRBD1 (6 bases). The CDR3 contains 13 residues. Germline V gene lookup returns CDR1 MNHNY and CDR2 SVGAGI (reference sequence). Trimming shortened V by 2 bases and J by 5 bases, and 9 bases separated the two germline ends. CDR3 in amino acids: CASSYSRGTEAFF. The CDR3 DNA follows: TGTGCCAGCAGTTACAGCAGGGGTACTGAAGCTTTCTTT.

This clone came up once. This chain joins TRBV7-6 and TRBJ2-1; D is uncertain. From germline, CDR1 is SGHVS and CDR2 FNYEAQ. The V end lost 1 base, the J end lost 10 bases, and 8 bases lay between the germline ends. The CDR3 spans 12 residues. CDR3 sequence (DNA): TGTGCCAGCAGCTTAGGTTCCCAGGAGCAGTTCTTC. This sequence encodes CASSLGSQEQFF.

J is TRBJ2-1 and V is TRBV11-2, with D possibly being TRBD2 (6 bases). The CDR3 has 14 amino acids. V lost 4 bases to trimming and J lost 3 bases, with 10 bases between them. Germline CDR1 and CDR2: SGHAT and FQNNGV. The CDR3 here is CASSYLGGYNEQFF. The CDR3 nucleotides read TGTGCCAGCAGCTACCTGGGGGGCTACAATGAGCAGTTCTTC.

V gene TRBV7-9 combines with J gene TRBJ2-1, with D maybe TRBD2 (5 bases). This CDR3 is 14 amino acids long. V lost 5 bases, J lost 2 bases, and 10 bases lay in between. Germline lookup yields CDR1 SEHNR and CDR2 FQNEAQ (reference sequence). The CDR3: CASSRAGAYNEQFF. In nucleotides, the CDR3 is TGTGCCAGCAGCCGAGCCGGGGCCTACAATGAGCAGTTCTTC.

V gene TRBV5-1 combines with J gene TRBJ2-3; D remains ambiguous. Germline lookup yields CDR1 SGHRS and CDR2 YFSETQ. Trimming cost V 4 bases and J 0 bases, with 12 bases left between them. The CDR3 extends over 15 amino acids. This CDR3 reads CASSPRRSSTDTQYF. The DNA for the CDR3 is TGCGCCAGCAGCCCGAGACGGTCTAGCACAGATACGCAGTATTTT.

As concerns this clone: The junction differs from germline at one of its ends, possibly a read error. The V call is TRBV7-7, the J call TRBJ2-7, with TRBD1 matching over 7 bases. Germline V gene sequence: CDR1 SSHAT, CDR2 FNYEAQ (reference sequence). The CDR3 is 15 residues long. The CDR3 reads CASSSTIKTGREQYF. The CDR3 coding sequence is TGTGCTAGCAGCTCAACTATAAAGACAGGGCGCGAGCAGTACTTC.

The chain is built from TRBV5-4 and TRBJ2-6; D ambiguous. The CDR3 consists of 13 residues. V lost 2 bases, J lost 0 bases, and 0 bases lay in between. CDR1 and CDR2 from the germline V gene are SGHNT and YYREEE (reference sequence). This CDR3 reads CASSFSGANVLTF. CDR3 coding DNA: TGTGCCAGCAGCTTCTCTGGGGCCAACGTCCTGACTTTC. The variable domain in full, completed from reference TRBV5-4 and TRBJ2-6, reads ETGVTQSPTHLIKTRGQQVTLRCSSQSGHNTVSWYQQALGQGPQFIFQYYREEENGRGNFPPRFSGLQFPNYSSELNVNALELDDSALYLCASSFSGANVLTFGAGSRLTVL.

The chain uses TRBV5-1 and TRBJ2-1; a weak D match, TRBD1 (5 bases). CDR1 is SGHRS and CDR2 is YFSETQ in the germline V gene. V lost 6 bases and J 0 bases, leaving 19 bases between the germline ends. CDR3 length: 17 residues. CDR3 coding DNA: TGCGCCAGCATCCCATCCCACAGGACAAGCTCCTACAATGAGCAGTTCTTC. It translates to CASIPSHRTSSYNEQFF.

The chain joins TRBV6-4 to TRBJ2-1; D gene uncertain. The CDR3 contains 15 residues. Germline V lookup: CDR1 MRHNA, CDR2 SNTAGT. V dropped 1 base and J dropped 1 base, with 8 bases sitting between them. In DNA form, the CDR3 reads TGTGCCAGCAGTGACTTGCCTGCATCCTACAATGAGCAGTTCTTC. Protein sequence: CASSDLPASYNEQFF.

In DNA, the CDR3 is TGTGCCAGCAGCTTACAGGGTGCTTATGGCTACACCTTC. As protein: CASSLQGAYGYTF. The V and J genes are TRBV7-8 and TRBJ1-2; TRBD1 might be the D (5 bases). The CDR3 extends over 13 amino acids. The V end was cut by 2 bases, the J end by 5 bases, with 9 bases between. Germline V gene sequence: CDR1 SGHVS, CDR2 FQNEAQ.

CDR3: CAWSTGEDTEAFF. Written as DNA, the CDR3 is TGTGCCTGGAGTACAGGGGAAGACACTGAAGCTTTCTTT. The genes are TRBV30 and TRBJ1-1, with 7 bases aligning to TRBD1. The CDR3 contains 13 residues. Germline lookup yields CDR1 GTSNPN and CDR2 SVGIG (reference sequence). The trim removed 2 bases at V and 3 bases at J, leaving 3 bases unmatched.